This T cell receptor (beta chain) was profiled in a study of persistence of HIV-infected CD4 T cells. On the study more broadly: Isolated cells were CMV- and HIV-1 Gag-responding CD4+ T cells.

Lysates of CMV-infected fibroblasts at approximately 9.4 ug/mL stimulated these cells. CD40L/CD69 double-negative CD45RO-high memory CD4+ T cells were collected. The immunoSEQ assay was version 4, run in survey mode. Template was genomic DNA at 10 ng/uL, with up to 1 ug used per sample. The data were produced by immunoSEQ multiplex PCR, yet TCRdb's version contains in-frame clones alone and is incomplete. The table shows around 35,000 clones, with about 85% occurring only once. CDR1 is MNHEY, CDR2 SVGAGI, per germline. This CDR3 has 15 residues. With 5 bases removed from V and 4 bases from J, the gap between germline ends came to 15 bases. In the case of this clone: Its antigen is still unknown.

The starting material was CD4+ T cells sorted from PBMCs after approximately 19-hour stimulation, obtained from a patient who received antiretroviral therapy. This sequence originates from an adult man with HIV who was CMV-seropositive. J is TRBJ2-1 and V is TRBV6-5; D gene ambiguous. The CDR3 loop is CASSLDSRAYNEQFF. CDR3 DNA sequence: TGTGCCAGCAGTCTCGACTCCCGGGCTTACAATGAGCAGTTCTTC.